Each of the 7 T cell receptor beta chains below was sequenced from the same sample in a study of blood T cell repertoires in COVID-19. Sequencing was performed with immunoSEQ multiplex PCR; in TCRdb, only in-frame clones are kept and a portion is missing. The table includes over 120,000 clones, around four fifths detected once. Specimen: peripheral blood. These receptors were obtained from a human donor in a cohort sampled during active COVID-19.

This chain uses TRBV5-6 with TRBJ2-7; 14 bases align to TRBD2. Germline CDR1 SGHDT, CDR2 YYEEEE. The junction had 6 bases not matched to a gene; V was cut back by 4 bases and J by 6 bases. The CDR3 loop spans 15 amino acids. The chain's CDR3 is CASSTGLAGGIEQYV. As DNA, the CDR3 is TGTGCCAGCAGCACTGGACTAGCGGGAGGAATCGAGCAGTACGTC.

CDR3 DNA sequence: TGTGCCAGCAGCTTATTATCGGGAGGGGCCAACGTCCTGACTTTC. It translates to CASSLLSGGANVLTF. V is TRBV7-2 and J is TRBJ2-6; a possible D gene is TRBD2 (5 bases). V was shortened by 2 bases and J by 4 bases, with 9 bases between the two germline ends. This CDR3 region has 15 residues. CDR1 SGHTA and CDR2 FQGNSA come from the germline V gene.

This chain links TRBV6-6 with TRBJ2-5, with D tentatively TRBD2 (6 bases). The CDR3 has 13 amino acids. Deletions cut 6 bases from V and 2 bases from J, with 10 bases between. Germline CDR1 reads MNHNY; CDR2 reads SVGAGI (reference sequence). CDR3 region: CASSGGLQETQYF. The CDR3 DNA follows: TGTGCCAGCAGCGGGGGTTTACAAGAGACCCAGTACTTC.

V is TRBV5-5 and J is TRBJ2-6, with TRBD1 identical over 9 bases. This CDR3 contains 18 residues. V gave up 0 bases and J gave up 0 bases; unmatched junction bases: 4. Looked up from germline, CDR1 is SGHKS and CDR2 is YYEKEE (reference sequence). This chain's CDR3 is CASSLEGTGSSGANVLTF. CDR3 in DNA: TGTGCCAGCAGCTTGGAAGGGACAGGGAGCTCTGGGGCCAACGTCCTGACTTTC.

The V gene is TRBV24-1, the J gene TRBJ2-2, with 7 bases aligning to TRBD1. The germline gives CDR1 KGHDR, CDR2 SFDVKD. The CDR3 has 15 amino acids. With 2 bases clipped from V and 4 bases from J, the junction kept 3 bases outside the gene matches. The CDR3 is CATSDSTGITGELFF. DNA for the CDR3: TGTGCCACCAGTGATTCGACAGGGATCACCGGGGAGCTGTTTTTT.

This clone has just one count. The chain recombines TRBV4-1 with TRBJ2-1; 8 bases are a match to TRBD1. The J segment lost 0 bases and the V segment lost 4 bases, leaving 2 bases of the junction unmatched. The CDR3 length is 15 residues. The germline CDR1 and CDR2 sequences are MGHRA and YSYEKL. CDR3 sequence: CASSRDRGSYNEQFF. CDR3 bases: TGCGCCAGCAGCCGCGACAGGGGCTCCTACAATGAGCAGTTCTTC.

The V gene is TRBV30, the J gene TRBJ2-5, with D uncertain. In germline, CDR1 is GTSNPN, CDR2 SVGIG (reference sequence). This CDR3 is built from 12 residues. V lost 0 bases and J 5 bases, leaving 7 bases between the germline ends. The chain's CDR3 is CAWSVRRETQYF. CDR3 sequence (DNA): TGTGCCTGGAGTGTACGGCGGGAGACCCAGTACTTC.